A single sample gave rise to the 6 T cell receptor beta chains below, sequenced in a study of prognosis after radiotherapy for stage I lung cancer. It was by two-round multiplex PCR that TCR beta CDR3 was amplified from genomic DNA. First-round PCR employed TRBV- and TRBJ-specific primers for each gene. TCRdb redid the calling of the multiplex PCR reads with MiXCR, one entry per CDR3 protein. This sample yields roughly 11,000 distinct CDR3 sequences, of which approximately 53% are seen a single time; 6% to 7.5% belongs to the top ten. Source: PBMCs, taken before or after stereotactic body radiation therapy (not recorded which). The receptors shown here come from a donor older than 45 with non-small cell lung cancer.

The genes are TRBV7-6 and TRBJ1-6; D is unresolved. CDR1 SGHVS and CDR2 FNYEAQ come from the germline V gene. This CDR3 is 13 amino acids long. Trimming took off 1 base at V and 8 bases at J, with 6 bases between the two ends. The CDR3 coding sequence is TGTGCCAGCAGCTTAGACGGATATTCACCCCTCCACTTT. Translated: CASSLDGYSPLHF.

The rearrangement uses TRBV25-1 and TRBJ2-2; no reliable D call. CDR1 and CDR2 (germline): MGHDK, SYGVNS. The germline V and J ends were trimmed by 1 base and 7 bases, with 4 bases remaining between them. This CDR3 contains 12 residues. Written as DNA, the CDR3 is TGTGCCAGCAGTGAATTTAACGGGGAGCTGTTTTTT. As protein: CASSEFNGELFF.

This clonotype is labeled as medium-sized (0.01 to 0.1%). The chain couples TRBV6-1 to TRBJ1-2; tentative D call: TRBD1 (6 bases). The V end lost 10 bases, the J end lost 2 bases, and 11 bases lay between the germline ends. The CDR3 runs to 12 residues. Germline V gene data show CDR1 as MNHNS and CDR2 as SASEGT. This CDR3 is CATLTGNYGYTF. CDR3 bases: TGTGCCACCCTAACAGGGAACTATGGCTACACCTTC.

With respect to this clonotype: This likely comes from a read error, as the CDR3 has no conserved phenylalanine or tryptophan at its end. V and J are TRBV3-1 and TRBJ2-7, with 9 bases identical to TRBD2. The CDR3 consists of 16 residues. J was trimmed by 2 bases and V by 1 base; bases with no gene match: 6. Germline CDR1 reads LGHDT; CDR2 reads YNNKEL (reference sequence). CDR3 loop: CASSQVAGGPTYEQYI. Here the CDR3 DNA reads TGTGCCAGCAGCCAAGTGGCGGGAGGGCCCACCTACGAGCAGTACATC.

This clonotype showed up just a few times. This may be a read error: a much more frequent sequence differs by one nucleotide. The J gene is TRBJ1-2, the V gene TRBV6-1, with D perhaps TRBD1 (5 bases). Germline CDR1 MNHNS, CDR2 SASEGT. V lost 5 bases to trimming and J lost 4 bases, with 17 bases between them. The CDR3 has 15 amino acids. As DNA, the CDR3 is TGTGCCAGCAGTCGCGAACCACGGGGCCCCTATGGCTACACCTTC. Its translation: CASSREPRGPYGYTF.

This clonotype was recorded at least ten times. V usage is TRBV20-1 and J usage is TRBJ2-3; 13 bases fit TRBD2. The CDR3 totals 17 residues. Trimming removed 5 bases from V and 1 base from J; junction bases left unmatched: 9. Germline values: CDR1 DFQATT, CDR2 SNEGSKA (reference sequence). CDR3 amino acids: CSAGRTSGRARTDTQYF. In nucleotides, the CDR3 is TGCAGTGCTGGGAGGACTAGCGGGAGAGCTCGCACAGATACGCAGTATTTT.